Listed here are 4 T cell receptor beta chains from one sample, sequenced in a study of cytomegalovirus exposure and HLA in healthy donors (dated by TCRdb to 2016 to 2017). Receptor amplification or capture employed the immunoSEQ multiplex PCR assay. For the multiplex PCR, a mixture combining 60 forward primers for TCR Vbeta segments and 13 reverse primers for TCR Jbeta segments was used. TCRdb limited this immuneACCESS table to in-frame rearrangements with V and J called. A share of clones is missing; checked studies link under half to unresolved V genes, and the rest is unexplained. In this sample the table shows about 140,000 clones, around three fifths of which occur a single time. The ten largest account for around 1.8% of the sample. What was sequenced was PBMCs. These TCRs come from a male donor in good health and CMV-seronegative.

The genes are TRBV2 and TRBJ2-1; 8 bases agree with TRBD2. There are 15 residues in the CDR3. In germline, CDR1 is SNHLY, CDR2 FYNNEI. J was trimmed by 9 bases and V by 1 base; bases with no gene match: 8. The DNA for the CDR3 is TGTGCCAGCAGTGAAGACGGACTAGCTGTGGGTGAGCAGTTCTTC. Its translation: CASSEDGLAVGEQFF. The entire variable domain, with the rest obtained from reference TRBV2 and TRBJ2-1, is as follows: EPEVTQTPSHQVTQMGQEVILRCVPISNHLYFYWYRQILGQKVEFLVSFYNNEISEKSEIFDDQFSVERPDGSNFTLKIRSTKLEDSAMYFCASSEDGLAVGEQFFGPGTRLTVL.

The chain recombines TRBV5-3 with TRBJ1-6; the match to TRBD1 covers 7 bases. TRBV5-3 qualifies as an ORF whose function is uncertain. V was clipped by 4 bases and J by 9 bases; unmatched bases: 7. This CDR3 contains 14 residues. The CDR3 region is CARSIGTESSPLHF. For the CDR3, the DNA is TGTGCCAGAAGCATCGGGACAGAAAGTTCACCCCTCCACTTT.

The chain employs TRBV21-1 and TRBJ2-7; TRBD1 reflects the table's D call only, with no check against the DNA. TRBV21-1 is labeled a pseudogene. The CDR3 runs to 14 residues. The CDR3 nucleotides read TGTGCCAGCAGCAAAGTCAGGGGGTCTGGAGAGCAGTACTTC. It translates to CASSKVRGSGEQYF.

CDR3 bases: TGTGCCATCAAAGGTAGCGGGGGCCCAGCCGCCGGGGAGCTGTTTTTT. It specifies CAIKGSGGPAAGELFF. The V and J genes are TRBV10-3 and TRBJ2-2; 9 positions match TRBD2. This CDR3 has 16 residues. Trimming removed 7 bases from V and 6 bases from J; junction bases left unmatched: 12. Germline CDR1 is ENHRY and CDR2 is SYGVKD.